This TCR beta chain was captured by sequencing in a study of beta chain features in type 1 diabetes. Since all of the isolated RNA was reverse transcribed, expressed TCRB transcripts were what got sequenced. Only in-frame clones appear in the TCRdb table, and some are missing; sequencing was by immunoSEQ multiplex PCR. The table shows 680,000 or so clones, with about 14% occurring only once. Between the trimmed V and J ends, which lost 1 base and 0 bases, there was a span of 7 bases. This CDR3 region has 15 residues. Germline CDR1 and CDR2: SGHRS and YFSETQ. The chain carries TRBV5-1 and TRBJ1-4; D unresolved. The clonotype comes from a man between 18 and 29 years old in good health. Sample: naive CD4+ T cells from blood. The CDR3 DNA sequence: TGCGCCAGCAGCTTGTGGGCAACAACTAATGAAAAACTGTTTTTT. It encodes CASSLWATTNEKLFF.